The present T cell receptor (beta chain) was sequenced within a study of CD8+ T cells in alopecia areata. General study findings and limits: Especially in alopecia totalis/universalis, lesional scalp showed greater clonality than normal scalp did. Sequenced scalp T cells also include alphabeta T cells resident in normal skin. Shared TCR sequences were less clear between patients than in mice, possibly partly from HLA diversity.

Turning to this clone: Its antigen is unidentified.

The treatment here: oral pan-JAK inhibitor, 5-10 mg twice daily. The researchers isolated CD4+ and CD8+ T cells from PBMCs by sorting. CDR3 length: 14 residues. Trimming pared 3 bases from V and 8 bases from J, leaving 16 bases between. CDR1 is MDHEN, CDR2 SYDVKM, per germline. Reverse transcribed after extraction, RNA yielded cDNA as the sequencing template. Libraries were prepared by immunoSEQ multiplex PCR; TCRdb keeps only in-frame clonotypes and omits some of them. The repertoire holds 200,000 to 250,000 clones, with under 70% as singletons. This clonotype was sampled from a human donor with alopecia areata. The source was CD4+ T cells sorted from blood, collected at week 4, from a patient treated with tofacitinib. The chain has TRBV28 and TRBJ1-2; D is possibly TRBD1 (5 bases). The CDR3 DNA reads TGTGCCAGCAGTTTCGGGGCGATCCGTGGGGGCTACACCTTC. It is translated as CASSFGAIRGGYTF.